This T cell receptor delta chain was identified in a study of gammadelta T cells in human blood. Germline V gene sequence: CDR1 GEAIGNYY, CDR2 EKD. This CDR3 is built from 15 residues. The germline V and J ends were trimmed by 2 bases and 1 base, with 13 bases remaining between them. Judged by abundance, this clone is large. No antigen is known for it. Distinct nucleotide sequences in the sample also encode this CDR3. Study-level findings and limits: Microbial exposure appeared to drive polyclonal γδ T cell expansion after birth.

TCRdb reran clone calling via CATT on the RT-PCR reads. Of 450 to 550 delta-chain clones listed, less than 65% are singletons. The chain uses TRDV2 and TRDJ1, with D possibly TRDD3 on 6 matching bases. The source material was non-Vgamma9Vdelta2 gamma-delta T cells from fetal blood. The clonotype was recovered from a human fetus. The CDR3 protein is CACDMFTGSTDKLIF. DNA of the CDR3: TGTGCCTGTGACATGTTTACTGGGAGCACCGATAAACTCATCTTT.